The 29 T cell receptor beta chains in this list originate from one sample, sequenced in a study of TIL therapy for anti-PD-1-resistant metastatic lung cancer. Sequencing used immunoSEQ v3. TCRdb keeps only in-frame clones here, not all; method: immunoSEQ multiplex PCR. This table has about 52,000 clones, 79% appearing once. The time point here: pre-treatment sample, taken before nivolumab and TIL therapy. Specimen: blood, collected at baseline. These receptors were taken from a woman between 25 and 85 years old with non-small cell lung cancer.

The chain combines TRBV7-2 with TRBJ1-1, with D perhaps matching TRBD1 (5 bases). Trimming left V 0 bases short and J 6 bases short, with 17 bases between. The CDR3 runs to 16 residues. Germline V gives CDR1 SGHTA, CDR2 FQGNSA. This CDR3 reads CASSLAPAGRGAEAFF. The CDR3 nucleotides are TGTGCCAGCAGCTTAGCCCCGGCCGGGAGAGGGGCTGAAGCTTTCTTT.

This chain joins TRBV5-1 and TRBJ2-1; a weak D match, TRBD2 (6 bases). Germline assignment: CDR1 SGHRS and CDR2 YFSETQ. This CDR3 spans 17 amino acids. V gave up 4 bases and J gave up 6 bases, with 23 bases separating them. The CDR3, as DNA: TGCGCCAGCAGCATCCTCACGGGAGAAGGGATGGGCAATGAGCAGTTCTTC. Translating gives CASSILTGEGMGNEQFF.

The chain uses TRBV11-2 and TRBJ2-1; 11 positions agree with TRBD2. Per the germline V gene, CDR1 is SGHAT and CDR2 is FQNNGV. The CDR3 totals 14 residues. The junction had 2 bases not matched to a gene; V was cut back by 5 bases and J by 5 bases. Written as DNA, the CDR3 is TGTGCCAGCAGCCTGGGACTAGCGGACAATGAGCAGTTCTTC. It codes for CASSLGLADNEQFF. Full variable domain (remainder filled in from reference TRBV11-2 and TRBJ2-1): EAGVAQSPRYKIIEKRQSVAFWCNPISGHATLYWYQQILGQGPKLLIQFQNNGVVDDSQLPKDRFSAERLKGVDSTLKIQPAKLEDSAVYLCASSLGLADNEQFFGPGTRLTVL.

The V gene is TRBV19, the J gene TRBJ2-3; 9 bases match TRBD2. This CDR3 comprises 15 residues. The V segment lost 5 bases and the J segment 4 bases; nucleotides outside the gene matches: 7. Germline V gives CDR1 LNHDA, CDR2 SQIVND (reference sequence). The CDR3 loop reads CASSYSAGGADTQYF. Here the CDR3 DNA reads TGTGCCAGTAGTTATTCAGCGGGAGGTGCAGATACGCAGTATTTT.

The V and J genes are TRBV11-2 and TRBJ2-2, with D uncertain. V lost 0 bases to trimming and J lost 6 bases, with 5 bases between them. CDR3 size: 13 residues. CDR1 and CDR2 (germline): SGHAT, FQNNGV. CDR3 nucleotide sequence: TGTGCCAGCAGCTTAGATAGTCCCGGGGAGCTGTTTTTT. Translation gives CASSLDSPGELFF. Supplemented by reference TRBV11-2 and TRBJ2-2, the full variable domain reads EAGVAQSPRYKIIEKRQSVAFWCNPISGHATLYWYQQILGQGPKLLIQFQNNGVVDDSQLPKDRFSAERLKGVDSTLKIQPAKLEDSAVYLCASSLDSPGELFFGEGSRLTVL.

The chain joins TRBV6-5 to TRBJ2-3, with 8 bases matching TRBD1. Per the germline V gene, CDR1 is MNHEY and CDR2 is SVGAGI. The V segment lost 6 bases and the J segment 4 bases; nucleotides outside the gene matches: 9. The CDR3 runs 15 residues. CDR3 DNA: TGTGCCAGCAGGAGGACAGGGCCTTCCGCAGATACGCAGTATTTT. Amino acid sequence: CASRRTGPSADTQYF.

This clone appeared a few times. The genes are TRBV5-1 and TRBJ2-3; 10 bases are a match to TRBD2. With V trimmed by 7 bases and J by 6 bases, 14 bases remained unmatched. CDR3 length: 16 residues. Germline V gene data show CDR1 as SGHRS and CDR2 as YFSETQ. The CDR3 DNA sequence: TGCGCCAGCCGACAGGGGCTAGCGGGAGACATCGATACGCAGTATTTT. This translates into CASRQGLAGDIDTQYF.

J is TRBJ2-7 and V is TRBV4-1, with TRBD1 matching 7 bases. J gave up 5 bases and V 1 base, and 5 bases lay outside the gene matches. The CDR3 contains 14 residues. Germline CDR1 reads MGHRA; CDR2 reads YSYEKL. The chain's CDR3 is CASSQGQGWNEQYF. The CDR3 DNA sequence: TGCGCCAGCAGCCAAGGACAGGGATGGAACGAGCAGTACTTC.

This chain uses TRBV28 with TRBJ1-2; D possibly corresponds to TRBD1 (5 bases). The CDR3 covers 15 residues. Germline CDR1 and CDR2: MDHEN and SYDVKM. Trimming stripped 2 bases from V and 0 bases from J, with 10 bases between. DNA for the CDR3: TGTGCCAGCAGTTTAGGACAACTCTCTAACTATGGCTACACCTTC. Its translation: CASSLGQLSNYGYTF.

V is TRBV19 and J is TRBJ2-2, with D possibly being TRBD2 (6 bases). This CDR3 contains 15 residues. CDR1 is LNHDA, CDR2 SQIVND, per germline (reference sequence). Deletions cut 4 bases from V and 3 bases from J, with 12 bases between. In DNA, the CDR3 is TGTGCCAGTAGTAGGGGGGAGGACCACACCGGGGAGCTGTTTTTT. Translated: CASSRGEDHTGELFF.

The chain links TRBV5-1 to TRBJ2-7; 7 bases align to TRBD2. CDR3 size: 16 residues. Looked up from germline, CDR1 is SGHRS and CDR2 is YFSETQ. J lost 1 base, V lost 0 bases, and 7 bases had no gene match. This CDR3 is CASSLAGGTLSYEQYF. Written as DNA, the CDR3 is TGCGCCAGCAGCTTGGCCGGGGGGACCCTTTCCTACGAGCAGTACTTC.

V is TRBV4-1 and J is TRBJ2-1; 9 positions match TRBD2. The CDR3 has 17 residues. The germline V gene has CDR1 MGHRA and CDR2 YSYEKL. V lost 1 base and J lost 9; bases outside the gene matches: 13. In DNA, the CDR3 is TGCGCCAGCAGCCAAGGTACGGTAGCGGGGGCCACCGGTGAGCAGTTCTTC. This sequence encodes CASSQGTVAGATGEQFF.

This chain links TRBV29-1 with TRBJ2-7; 9 bases match TRBD2. There are 15 residues in the CDR3. The J segment lost 5 bases and the V segment lost 3 bases, leaving 11 bases of the junction unmatched. From germline, CDR1 is SQVTM and CDR2 ANQGSEA. DNA for the CDR3: TGCAGCGTTGATGGTGGGGCGGGAGGGCCCGACGAGCAGTACTTC. Encoded protein: CSVDGGAGGPDEQYF.

This sequence joins TRBV19 and TRBJ2-5; 8 bases line up with TRBD1. The junction had 9 bases not matched to a gene; V was cut back by 4 bases and J by 5 bases. The germline gives CDR1 LNHDA, CDR2 SQIVND (reference sequence). The CDR3 runs 15 residues. The CDR3 coding sequence is TGTGCCAGTAGTACAGGGACAGGAATTTGGGAGACCCAGTACTTC. It codes for CASSTGTGIWETQYF.

V and J are TRBV5-4 and TRBJ1-1; D is undetermined. V was shortened by 1 base and J by 5 bases, with 6 bases between the two germline ends. The germline V gene encodes CDR1 SGHNT and CDR2 YYREEE (reference sequence). The CDR3 runs to 12 residues. The CDR3 spells CASSLSFTEAFF. CDR3 coding DNA: TGTGCCAGCAGCTTGAGTTTTACTGAAGCTTTCTTT.

The sample holds one count of this clone. The chain uses TRBV5-6 and TRBJ1-1, with 9 bases identical to TRBD1. CDR1 SGHDT and CDR2 YYEEEE come from the germline V gene. V was pared by 2 bases and J by 1 base, with 3 bases of the junction left unmatched. The CDR3 covers 15 residues. The DNA of the CDR3 is TGTGCCAGCAGCTTCCCGACAGGGGGGAACACTGAAGCTTTCTTT. Residues: CASSFPTGGNTEAFF. The variable domain in full, with the rest retrieved from reference TRBV5-6 and TRBJ1-1, is DAGVTQSPTHLIKTRGQQVTLRCSPKSGHDTVSWYQQALGQGPQFIFQYYEEEERQRGNFPDRFSGHQFPNYSSELNVNALLLGDSALYLCASSFPTGGNTEAFFGQGTRLTVV.

This chain links TRBV4-1 with TRBJ1-3, with 9 positions matching TRBD1. The CDR3 extends over 15 amino acids. Trimming removed 4 bases from V and 2 bases from J; junction bases left unmatched: 3. Germline V gene sequence: CDR1 MGHRA, CDR2 YSYEKL. The CDR3 reads CASSLDRGTGNTIYF. As DNA, the CDR3 is TGCGCCAGCAGCCTCGACAGGGGGACTGGAAACACCATATATTTT.

The V and J genes are TRBV19 and TRBJ1-1; D not resolved. Trimming removed 5 bases at V and 1 base at J, with 14 bases between. This CDR3 is built from 15 residues. Germline CDR1 and CDR2: LNHDA and SQIVND (reference sequence). This CDR3 reads CASSLGVGRNTEAFF. DNA of the CDR3: TGTGCCAGTAGTCTCGGGGTGGGGAGGAACACTGAAGCTTTCTTT.

The DNA of the CDR3 is TGTGCCAGCAGCACACTGGCAGAAGCTTTCTTT. Translation: CASSTLAEAFF. This rearrangement joins TRBV7-4 to TRBJ1-1; D unresolved. The CDR3 covers 11 residues. The germline CDR1 and CDR2 sequences are SGHVT and SQSDAQ. Trimming removed 5 bases at V and 8 bases at J, with 9 bases between.

The genes are TRBV7-9 and TRBJ1-2; weak D call: TRBD1 (6 bases). V was trimmed by 3 bases and J by 6 bases, leaving 11 bases between them. Germline lookup yields CDR1 SEHNR and CDR2 FQNEAQ (reference sequence). CDR3 length equals 13 residues. The CDR3: CASSFDRSNGYTF. The DNA of the CDR3 is TGTGCCAGCAGCTTTGACAGGTCGAATGGCTACACCTTC. The full variable domain, completed using reference TRBV7-9 and TRBJ1-2, is DTGVSQNPRHKITKRGQNVTFRCDPISEHNRLYWYRQTLGQGPEFLTYFQNEAQLEKSRLLSDRFSAERPKGSFSTLEIQRTEQGDSAMYLCASSFDRSNGYTFGSGTRLTVV.

The chain employs TRBV6-4 and TRBJ2-5; 7 positions agree with TRBD2. Trimming removed 4 bases from V and 5 bases from J; junction bases left unmatched: 7. The CDR3 runs to 14 residues. Germline V CDR1 and CDR2: MRHNA, SNTAGT. The CDR3 DNA sequence: TGTGCCAGCAGTGTTACTAGCGCAGCGGAGACCCAGTACTTC. Residues: CASSVTSAAETQYF.

V usage is TRBV27 and J usage is TRBJ1-2; possibly TRBD1 for D (6 bases). CDR3 length: 15 amino acids. Trimming took 4 bases from V and 6 from J, leaving 18 bases between them. Germline values: CDR1 MNHEY, CDR2 SMNVEV (reference sequence). CDR3: CASSSLRGGGDGYTF. The CDR3 bases are TGTGCCAGCAGTTCCCTTCGGGGAGGGGGGGATGGCTACACCTTC.

This clone was seen more than once but under ten times. V usage is TRBV6-5 and J usage is TRBJ1-1, with D perhaps TRBD1 (6 bases). Germline V gives CDR1 MNHEY, CDR2 SVGAGI. CDR3 length: 14 residues. V dropped 5 bases and J dropped 5 bases, with 15 bases sitting between them. The CDR3 here is CASSLYDTGTEAFF. The CDR3 DNA is TGTGCCAGCAGTCTATACGATACAGGGACTGAAGCTTTCTTT.

This clone was picked up a small number of times. This chain joins TRBV5-1 and TRBJ1-2, with D perhaps TRBD1 (5 bases). The ends were cut back, 2 bases at V and 3 bases at J, with 8 bases in the middle. The germline V gene has CDR1 SGHRS and CDR2 YFSETQ. The CDR3 spans 13 residues. DNA for the CDR3: TGCGCCAGCAGCTTTAGAGGGGACTATGGCTACACCTTC. This codes for CASSFRGDYGYTF.

The chain carries TRBV6-6 and TRBJ2-1; 7 bases line up with TRBD1. The germline CDR1 and CDR2 sequences are MNHNY and SVGAGI (reference sequence). V shed 0 bases, J shed 8 bases, and the junction held 10 bases outside the gene matches. The CDR3 sequence is 16 residues long. This CDR3 reads CASSYSNTGERDEQFF. As DNA, the CDR3 is TGTGCCAGCAGTTACTCGAATACAGGGGAGAGGGATGAGCAGTTCTTC.

J is TRBJ1-2 and V is TRBV2, with 7 bases matching TRBD1. In germline, CDR1 is SNHLY, CDR2 FYNNEI. With 2 bases clipped from V and 4 bases from J, the junction kept 10 bases outside the gene matches. This CDR3 has 16 amino acids. CDR3 sequence: CASSEFWGQSGYGYTF. The CDR3 coding sequence is TGTGCCAGCAGTGAATTTTGGGGACAGAGTGGCTATGGCTACACCTTC.

In regard to this clone: This CDR3 is also generated by other DNA sequences in the sample. V gene TRBV5-1 combines with J gene TRBJ1-1; 9 bases line up with TRBD1. V trimming: 1 base; J trimming: 6 bases; junction bases outside the gene matches: 13. Germline loops: CDR1 SGHRS, CDR2 YFSETQ. The CDR3 has 17 residues. CDR3 bases: TGCGCCAGCAGCTTGAAACTGAGGACAGGGGAAGGAGCTGAAGCTTTCTTT. Encoded protein: CASSLKLRTGEGAEAFF.

The chain combines TRBV4-1 with TRBJ2-2; 12 bases align to TRBD2. The CDR3 is 15 amino acids. With 4 bases clipped from V and 6 bases from J, the junction kept 3 bases outside the gene matches. Germline V gives CDR1 MGHRA, CDR2 YSYEKL. CDR3 sequence (DNA): TGCGCCAGCAGCCGGACTAGCGGGGTCTCCGGGGAGCTGTTTTTT. Translation: CASSRTSGVSGELFF.

V and J are TRBV29-1 and TRBJ2-1; 12 nucleotides agree with TRBD2. J gave up 4 bases and V 0 bases, and 13 bases lay outside the gene matches. Germline CDR1 reads SQVTM; CDR2 reads ANQGSEA. There are 19 residues in the CDR3. The CDR3 is CSVEDLWASGGVEYNEQFF. CDR3 DNA sequence: TGCAGCGTTGAAGACTTGTGGGCTAGCGGGGGGGTAGAGTACAATGAGCAGTTCTTC.